This TCR beta chain was captured in a study of blood T cells in healthy people across ages. Points from the study as a whole: In the absence of known donor CMV status, changes in expanded clonotypes were possibly confounded.

This clonotype showed up just a few times. Its antigen is not identified. Each donor had approximately 10 milliliters of peripheral blood drawn. The CDR3 covers 16 residues. Germline CDR1 reads LGHNA; CDR2 reads YSLEER. Between the trimmed V and J ends, which lost 0 bases and 4 bases, there was a span of 14 bases. A J-beta primer mix and a sample-barcoded 5' primer were used in a second PCR of about 7 to 12 cycles. TCRdb independently ran MiXCR on the 5' RACE reads; one entry per CDR3 protein. The table records hundreds of thousands of distinct CDR3 sequences, about 52% of them present only once. Specimen: blood. This clonotype was sampled from a woman aged 60-75 years in good health. The V and J genes are TRBV4-3 and TRBJ2-3; maybe TRBD2 (6 bases). Written as DNA, the CDR3 is TGCGCCAGCAGCCAAGATTCAACTAGCCCCGCAGATACGCAGTATTTT. Translation: CASSQDSTSPADTQYF.